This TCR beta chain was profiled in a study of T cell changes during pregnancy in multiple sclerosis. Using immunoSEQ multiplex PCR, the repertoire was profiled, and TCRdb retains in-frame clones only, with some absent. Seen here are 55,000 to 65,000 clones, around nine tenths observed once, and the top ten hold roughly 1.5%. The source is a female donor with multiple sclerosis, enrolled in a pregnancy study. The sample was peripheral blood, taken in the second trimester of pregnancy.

CDR3 loop: CASSPGQGDYEQYF. CDR3 bases: TGTGCCAGCAGCCCCGGACAGGGTGACTACGAGCAGTACTTC. This sequence joins TRBV7-9 and TRBJ2-7, with 8 bases aligning to TRBD1. This CDR3 has 14 residues. Per the germline V gene, CDR1 is SEHNR and CDR2 is FQNEAQ (reference sequence). V lost 5 bases and J lost 3; bases outside the gene matches: 6.